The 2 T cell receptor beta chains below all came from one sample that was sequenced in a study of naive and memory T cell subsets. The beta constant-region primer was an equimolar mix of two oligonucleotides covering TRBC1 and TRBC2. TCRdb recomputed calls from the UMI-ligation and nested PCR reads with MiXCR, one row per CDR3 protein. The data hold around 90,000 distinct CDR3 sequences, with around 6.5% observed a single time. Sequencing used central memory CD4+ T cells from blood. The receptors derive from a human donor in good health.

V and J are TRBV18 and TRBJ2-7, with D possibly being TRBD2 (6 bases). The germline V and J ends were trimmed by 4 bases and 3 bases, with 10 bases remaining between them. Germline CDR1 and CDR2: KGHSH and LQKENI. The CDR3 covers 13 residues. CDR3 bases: TGTGCCAGCTCACTAGGGGACTTCTACGAGCAGTACTTC. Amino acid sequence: CASSLGDFYEQYF.

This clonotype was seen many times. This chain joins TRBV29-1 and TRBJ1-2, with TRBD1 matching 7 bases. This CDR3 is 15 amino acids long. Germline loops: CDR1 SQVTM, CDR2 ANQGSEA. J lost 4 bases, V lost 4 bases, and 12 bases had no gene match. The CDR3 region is CSVVGYRGLGYGYTF. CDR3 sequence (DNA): TGCAGCGTTGTGGGTTACAGGGGCCTGGGCTATGGCTACACCTTC.